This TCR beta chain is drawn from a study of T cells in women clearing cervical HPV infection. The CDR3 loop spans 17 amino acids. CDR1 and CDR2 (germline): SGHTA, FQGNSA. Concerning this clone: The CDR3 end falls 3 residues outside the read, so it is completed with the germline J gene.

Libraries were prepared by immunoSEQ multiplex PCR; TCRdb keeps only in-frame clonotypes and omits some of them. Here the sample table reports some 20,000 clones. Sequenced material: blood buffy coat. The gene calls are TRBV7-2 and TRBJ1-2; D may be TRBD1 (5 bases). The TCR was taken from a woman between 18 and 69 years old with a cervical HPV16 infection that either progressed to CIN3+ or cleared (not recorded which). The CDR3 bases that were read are TGTGCCAGCAGCTTAGCGCTTTTTGGCGGGGGTTGGTACGAC. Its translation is CASSLALFGGGWYD. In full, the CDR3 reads CASSLALFGGGWYDYTF.